Following are 3 T cell receptor beta chains from one sample sequenced in a study of low-dose radiotherapy and immunotherapy resistance in tumors. Alpha- and beta-chain coverage of first-strand cDNA came from TRAV- and TRBV-specific primers. The authors amplified TCRs for about 20 PCR cycles with a constant-region primer and a V-primer adapter. TCRdb ran MiXCR on the reads and lists one entry per CDR3 protein. The sample shows fewer than 7,500 distinct CDR3 sequences, around 83% of them seen only once. These receptors were taken from a human donor with advanced metastatic prostate, ovarian, gallbladder or colorectal cancer (not recorded which). This table probably holds off-target reads from a library built for another chain.

V is TRBV3-1 and J is TRBJ2-1; D remains unclear. The germline gives CDR1 LGHDT, CDR2 YNNKEL (reference sequence). This CDR3 has 11 amino acids. Trimming took 8 bases from V and 10 from J, leaving 12 bases between them. The CDR3: CASGEWREQFF. For the CDR3, the DNA is TGTGCCAGCGGGGAATGGCGGGAGCAGTTCTTC.

The CDR3 sequence: CASSWGRGQHYGYTF. The CDR3, as DNA: TGCGCCAGCAGCTGGGGCAGGGGACAACACTATGGCTACACCTTC. This sequence joins TRBV5-1 and TRBJ1-2, with a tentative D call TRBD1 (6 bases). Looked up from germline, CDR1 is SGHRS and CDR2 is YFSETQ. V lost 3 bases, J lost 3 bases, and 15 bases lay in between. The CDR3 sequence is 15 residues long.

The V gene is TRBV14, the J gene TRBJ2-2, with D unclear. The germline V gene encodes CDR1 SGHDN and CDR2 FVKESK. The V gene lost 5 bases and the J gene lost 0 bases, with 7 bases spanning the gap. The CDR3 length is 14 residues. This chain's CDR3 is CASSILSNTGELFF. CDR3 nucleotides: TGTGCCAGCAGCATTCTTTCGAACACCGGGGAGCTGTTTTTT.